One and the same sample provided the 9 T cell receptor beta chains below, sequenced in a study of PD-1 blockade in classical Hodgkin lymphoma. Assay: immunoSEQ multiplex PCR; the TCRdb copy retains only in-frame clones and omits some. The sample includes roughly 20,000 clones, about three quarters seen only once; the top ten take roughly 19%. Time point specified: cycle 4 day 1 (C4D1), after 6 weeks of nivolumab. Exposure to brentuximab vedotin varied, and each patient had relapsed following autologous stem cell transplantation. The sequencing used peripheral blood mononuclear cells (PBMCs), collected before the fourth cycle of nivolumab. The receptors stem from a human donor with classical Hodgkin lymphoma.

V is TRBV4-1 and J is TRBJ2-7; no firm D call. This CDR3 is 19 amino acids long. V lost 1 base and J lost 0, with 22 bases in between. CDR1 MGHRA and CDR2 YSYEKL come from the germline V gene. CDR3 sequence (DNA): TGCGCCAGCAGCCAAGGTGGTCTCGGCTATAGCCCCAGCTCCTACGAGCAGTACTTC. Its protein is CASSQGGLGYSPSSYEQYF.

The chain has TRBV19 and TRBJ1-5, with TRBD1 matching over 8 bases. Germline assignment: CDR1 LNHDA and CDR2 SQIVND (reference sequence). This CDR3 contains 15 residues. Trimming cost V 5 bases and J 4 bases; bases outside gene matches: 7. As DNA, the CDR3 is TGTGCCAGTAGTGAAACAGGGGGAAGGAATCAGCCCCAGCATTTT. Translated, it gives CASSETGGRNQPQHF.

CDR3 in amino acids: CASSESNVRGSEQYF. In DNA, the CDR3 is TGCGCCAGCAGTGAGTCGAATGTCAGGGGCAGCGAGCAGTACTTC. This chain joins TRBV10-2 and TRBJ2-7; TRBD1 might be the D (6 bases). The CDR3 contains 15 residues. Germline assignment: CDR1 WSHSY and CDR2 SAAADI. Trimming left V 0 bases short and J 6 bases short, with 15 bases between.

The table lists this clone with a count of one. In DNA form, the CDR3 reads TGTGCCTGGAGTGTAGGGTTGGGTGCCGGGAGATTGACCCAGTACTTC. This codes for CAWSVGLGAGRLTQYF. The chain couples TRBV30 to TRBJ2-5; tentatively, D is TRBD2 (6 bases). Trimming pared 0 bases from V and 7 bases from J, leaving 21 bases between. This CDR3 is 16 amino acids long. From germline, CDR1 is GTSNPN and CDR2 SVGIG (reference sequence).

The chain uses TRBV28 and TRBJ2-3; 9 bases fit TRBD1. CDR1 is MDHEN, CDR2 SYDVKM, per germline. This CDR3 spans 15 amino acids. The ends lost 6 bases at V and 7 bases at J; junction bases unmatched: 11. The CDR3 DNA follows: TGTGCCAGCAGGGTCTTCGGGACAGGGCGTTATACGCAGTATTTT. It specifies CASRVFGTGRYTQYF.

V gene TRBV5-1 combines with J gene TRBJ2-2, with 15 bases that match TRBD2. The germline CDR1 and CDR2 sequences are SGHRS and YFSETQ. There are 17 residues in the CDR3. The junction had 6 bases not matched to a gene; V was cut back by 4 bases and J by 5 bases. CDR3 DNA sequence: TGCGCCAGCAGCCCCCCAGGACTAGCGGGAGGGACCGGGGAGCTGTTTTTT. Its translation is CASSPPGLAGGTGELFF.

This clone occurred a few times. CDR3 in DNA: TGTGCCAGCAGTGAAGACCCAGGGGCTGGAAACACCATATATTTT. Amino acid sequence: CASSEDPGAGNTIYF. The rearrangement joins TRBV6-1 to TRBJ1-3; possible D gene TRBD1, 6 bases. The CDR3 has 15 amino acids. Between the trimmed V and J ends, which lost 1 base and 2 bases, there was a span of 9 bases. The germline gives CDR1 MNHNS, CDR2 SASEGT.

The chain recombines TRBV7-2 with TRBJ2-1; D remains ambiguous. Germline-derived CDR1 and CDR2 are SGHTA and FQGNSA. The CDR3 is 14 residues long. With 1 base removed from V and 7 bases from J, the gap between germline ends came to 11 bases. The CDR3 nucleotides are TGTGCCAGCAGCTTAGAGACCGGGTGGAATGAGCAGTTCTTC. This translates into CASSLETGWNEQFF.

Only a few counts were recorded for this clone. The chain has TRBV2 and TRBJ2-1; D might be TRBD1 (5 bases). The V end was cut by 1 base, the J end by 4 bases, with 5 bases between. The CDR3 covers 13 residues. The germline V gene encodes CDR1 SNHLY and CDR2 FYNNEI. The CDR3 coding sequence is TGTGCCAGCAGTGAAGAGGGGTACAATGAGCAGTTCTTC. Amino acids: CASSEEGYNEQFF.